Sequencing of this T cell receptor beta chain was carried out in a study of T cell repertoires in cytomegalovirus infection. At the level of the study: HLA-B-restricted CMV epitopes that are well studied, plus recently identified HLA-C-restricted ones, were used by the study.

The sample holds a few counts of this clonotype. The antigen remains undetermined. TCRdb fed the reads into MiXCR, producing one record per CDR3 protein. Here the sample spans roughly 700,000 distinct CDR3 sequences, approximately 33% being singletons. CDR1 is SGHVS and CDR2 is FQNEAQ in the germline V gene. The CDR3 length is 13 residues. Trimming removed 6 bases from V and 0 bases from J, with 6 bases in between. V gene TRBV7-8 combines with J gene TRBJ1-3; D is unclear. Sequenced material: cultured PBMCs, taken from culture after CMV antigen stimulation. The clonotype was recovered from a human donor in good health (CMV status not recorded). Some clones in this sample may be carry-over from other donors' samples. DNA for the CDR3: TGTGCCAGCAGGTTCGGCTCTGGAAACACCATATATTTT. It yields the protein CASRFGSGNTIYF. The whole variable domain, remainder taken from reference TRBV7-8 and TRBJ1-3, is GAGVSQSPRYKVAKRGQDVALRCDPISGHVSLFWYQQALGQGPEFLTYFQNEAQLDKSGLPSDRFFAERPEGSVSTLKIQRTQQEDSAVYLCASRFGSGNTIYFGEGSWLTVV.